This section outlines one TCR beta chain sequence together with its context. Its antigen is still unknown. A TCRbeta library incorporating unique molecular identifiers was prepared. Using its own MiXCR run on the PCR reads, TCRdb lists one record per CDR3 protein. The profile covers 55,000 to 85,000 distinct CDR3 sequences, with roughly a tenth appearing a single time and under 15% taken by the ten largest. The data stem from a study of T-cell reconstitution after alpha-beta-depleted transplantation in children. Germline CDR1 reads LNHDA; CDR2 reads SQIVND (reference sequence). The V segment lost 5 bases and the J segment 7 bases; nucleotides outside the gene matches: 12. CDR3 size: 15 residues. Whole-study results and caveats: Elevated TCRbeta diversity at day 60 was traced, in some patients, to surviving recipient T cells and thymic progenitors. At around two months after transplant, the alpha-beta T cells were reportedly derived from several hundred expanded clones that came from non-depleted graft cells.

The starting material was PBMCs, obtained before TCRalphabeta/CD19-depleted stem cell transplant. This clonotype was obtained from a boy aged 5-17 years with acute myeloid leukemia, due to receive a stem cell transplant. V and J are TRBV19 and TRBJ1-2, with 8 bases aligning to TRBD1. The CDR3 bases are TGTGCCAGTAGTGGTCGTGGGGACAGGAGGTCTGGCTACACCTTC. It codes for CASSGRGDRRSGYTF.